The clone carrying this T cell receptor beta chain was seen a handful of times. The antigen remains unidentified. This sample is drawn from a study of beta chain features in type 1 diabetes. Findings of the study overall: In all four CD4+ subsets, TCRB CDR3 length was significantly, moderately reduced in type 1 diabetes. Shorter templates may be favored by PCR, equally so in patients and controls. A potential influence of HLA type upon TCRB rearrangement remained unresolved herein. Naive, central memory and Treg TCRB repertoires seemed to resemble each other more closely in patients than they did in healthy donors.

This CDR3 comprises 15 residues. The germline V gene encodes CDR1 SGHNT and CDR2 YENEEA. V was trimmed by 6 bases and J by 0 bases, leaving 12 bases between them. Naive, central memory, regulatory and stem cell-like memory cells within the CD4+ compartment were sorted using CD45RO/CCR7/CD25/CD127/CD95/CD27. Reverse transcribing all isolated RNA meant expressed TCRB transcripts were sequenced. Method: immunoSEQ multiplex PCR; TCRdb's copy keeps in-frame clones and lacks some. Here the sample spans fewer than 300,000 clones, approximately 20% being singletons. The sequencing input was naive CD4+ T cells from blood. The rearrangement uses TRBV11-3 and TRBJ2-1; possibly TRBD1 for D (5 bases). The sequence derives from a woman aged 40 to 50 with type 1 diabetes. The CDR3 DNA is TGTGCCAGCAGTTTGACAGAGAGCTCCTACAATGAGCAGTTCTTC. It translates to CASSLTESSYNEQFF. Based on the CDR3 plus reference TRBV11-3 and TRBJ2-1, the full variable domain is EAGVVQSPRYKIIEKKQPVAFWCNPISGHNTLYWYLQNLGQGPELLIRYENEEAVDDSQLPKDRFSAERLKGVDSTLKIQPAELGDSAVYLCASSLTESSYNEQFFGPGTRLTVL.